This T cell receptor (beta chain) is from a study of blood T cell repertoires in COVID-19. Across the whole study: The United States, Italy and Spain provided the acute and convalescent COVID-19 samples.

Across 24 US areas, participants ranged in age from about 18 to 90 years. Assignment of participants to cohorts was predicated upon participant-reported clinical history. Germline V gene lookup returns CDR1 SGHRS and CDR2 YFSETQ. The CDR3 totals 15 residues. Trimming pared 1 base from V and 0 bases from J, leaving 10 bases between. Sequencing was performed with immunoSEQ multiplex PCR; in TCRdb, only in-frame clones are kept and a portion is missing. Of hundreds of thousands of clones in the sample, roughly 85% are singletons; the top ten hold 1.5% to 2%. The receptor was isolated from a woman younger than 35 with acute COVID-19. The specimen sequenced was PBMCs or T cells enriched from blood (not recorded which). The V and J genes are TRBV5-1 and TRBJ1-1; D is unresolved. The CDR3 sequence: CASSLSAAMNTEAFF. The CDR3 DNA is TGCGCCAGCAGCTTGTCGGCGGCCATGAACACTGAAGCTTTCTTT.